This T cell receptor beta chain was identified during a study of identical twins. Each CDR3 protein is one row after TCRdb ran MiXCR on the 5' RACE reads. The profile shows fewer than 250,000 distinct CDR3 sequences, approximately 9% of them singletons. Study conclusions and caveats: In beta out-of-frame sequences, the excess sharing between twins was weaker. Clonotypes of the beta chain that were abundant in cord blood carried fewer insertions (memory repertoires showed none). A partial confounding effect on zero-insertion analyses could come from invariant MAIT and iNKT cells. The models gave estimates that fell short of the out-of-frame TCR alpha sharing seen in monozygotic twins.

This clonotype has ten or more counts. Its target is not known. The sequence was collected from a woman between 18 and 29 years old in good health. Sequencing used memory (CD45RO+) T cells sorted from blood.

CDR3 amino acids: CASSLGAGQNTEAFF. The CDR3, as DNA: TGTGCCAGCAGTTTAGGGGCGGGACAGAACACTGAAGCTTTCTTT. The V gene is TRBV12-3 or TRBV12-4, the J gene TRBJ1-1, with D perhaps matching TRBD1 (6 bases). The CDR3 is made up of 15 amino acids. V shed 1 base and J shed 1 base, with 10 bases lying between them.